These 6 T cell receptor beta chains share one sample of origin, sequenced in a study of CD8 T cells in Susac syndrome. After extraction with the RNeasy kit, roughly 0.45 to 1 ug of the RNA was reverse transcribed using random hexamers. TCRdb analysed the immunoSEQ multiplex PCR reads with MiXCR anew, one entry per CDR3 protein. Here the sample spans 120,000 or so distinct CDR3 sequences, around 96% being singletons. The specimen sequenced was CD4+ T cells from PBMCs. The receptors derive from a human donor with Susac syndrome.

This clonotype turned up a few times. The V gene is TRBV5-4, the J gene TRBJ2-3, with a possible D match to TRBD2 (6 bases). The germline V gene encodes CDR1 SGHNT and CDR2 YYREEE (reference sequence). The CDR3 is 14 residues long. The ends were cut back, 4 bases at V and 0 bases at J, with 9 bases in the middle. CDR3 protein: CASSPSGSTDTQYF. The DNA for the CDR3 is TGTGCCAGCAGCCCCAGCGGGAGCACAGATACGCAGTATTTT.

V gene TRBV20-1 combines with J gene TRBJ2-1; no reliable D call. Trimming pared 7 bases from V and 9 bases from J, leaving 10 bases between. This CDR3 comprises 10 residues. The germline gives CDR1 DFQATT, CDR2 SNEGSKA (reference sequence). CDR3 sequence reads: CSGVWSEQFF. CDR3 bases: TGCAGTGGGGTTTGGAGTGAGCAGTTCTTC.

The CDR3 DNA sequence: TGTGCCAGCAGTCCAGGGGCTAGCCTCTTCTACAATGAGCAGTTCTTC. This encodes CASSPGASLFYNEQFF. The chain links TRBV28 to TRBJ2-1; possible D gene TRBD1, 6 bases. CDR3 length: 16 amino acids. Germline CDR1 MDHEN, CDR2 SYDVKM. V was pared by 5 bases and J by 3 bases, with 17 bases between.

The V call is TRBV20-1, the J call TRBJ2-5; 8 bases align to TRBD1. The CDR3 is 11 amino acids. The V gene's germline CDR1 is DFQATT and CDR2 SNEGSKA (reference sequence). The CDR3 loop reads CSLDRGETQYF. The CDR3 DNA reads as TGCAGCTTAGACAGGGGAGAGACCCAGTACTTC.

The sample holds one count of this clonotype. DNA for the CDR3: TGTGCCAGCACCCGGGGTATCTCCTACAATGAGCAGTTCTTC. Translating it yields CASTRGISYNEQFF. The gene calls are TRBV28 and TRBJ2-1, with D possibly TRBD2 on 5 matching bases. Germline CDR1 reads MDHEN; CDR2 reads SYDVKM. Trimming took 7 bases from V and 0 from J, leaving 10 bases between them. This CDR3 comprises 14 residues. The whole variable domain, remainder taken from reference TRBV28 and TRBJ2-1, is DVKVTQSSRYLVKRTGEKVFLECVQDMDHENMFWYRQDPGLGLRLIYFSYDVKMKEKGDIPEGYSVSREKKERFSLILESASTNQTSMYLCASTRGISYNEQFFGPGTRLTVL.

Only one count was recorded for this clonotype. The chain joins TRBV29-1 to TRBJ1-1, with D perhaps matching TRBD1 (6 bases). The CDR3 is 13 residues long. Trimming took off 5 bases at V and 3 bases at J, with 13 bases between the two ends. Germline V gene data show CDR1 as SQVTM and CDR2 as ANQGSEA. CDR3 nucleotide sequence: TGCAGCGTTACCCCTCACAGGGACACTGAAGCTTTCTTT. Its translation is CSVTPHRDTEAFF. The full variable domain, its missing parts supplied by reference TRBV29-1 and TRBJ1-1, is SAVISQKPSRDICQRGTSLTIQCQVDSQVTMMFWYRQQPGQSLTLIATANQGSEATYESGFVIDKFPISRPNLTFSTLTVSNMSPEDSSIYLCSVTPHRDTEAFFGQGTRLTVV.